This TCR beta chain derives from a study of T cell responses to AZD1222 COVID-19 vaccine. Whole-study results and caveats: Two AZD1222 doses significantly raised spike-specific TCR breadth and depth over controls. All repertoire sampling was performed exclusively after the peak T cell response.

Measured with immunoSEQ multiplex PCR; TCRdb has only the in-frame clones, and not every one. Of 150,000 or so clones listed, about 92% were seen once; the top ten hold around 0.96%. About this clone: Its antigen is unknown.

The TCR comes from an adult in good health. The specimen was peripheral blood, collected on day 0 of AZD1222 vaccination.

The CDR3 region has the DNA TGTGCCAGCAGCACGCATATGACAGGGGGCGGCGAAAAACTGTTTTTT. Encoded protein: CASSTHMTGGGEKLFF. The V gene is TRBV5-6, the J gene TRBJ1-4; TRBD1 matches 10 bases. The CDR3 runs 16 residues. With V trimmed by 4 bases and J by 8 bases, 11 bases remained unmatched. Germline V lookup: CDR1 SGHDT, CDR2 YYEEEE.